The subject of this entry is one TCR beta chain. This receptor's antigen is unknown. No per-base quality is available; no much larger clone lies one base away. These data belong to a study of T cell clones after liver transplantation (dated by TCRdb to the late 2010s). Regarding the research as a whole: Samples were obtained from ITN030ST, a randomized trial in which withdrawal of immunosuppression was attempted within 2 years of liver transplantation. After a pre-transplant mixed lymphocyte reaction, TCRbeta sequencing was used to pinpoint donor-reactive T cell clones, which were subsequently tracked in post-transplant blood. As an antigen-independent comparator for the donor-reactive sequences, third party-reactive TCRbeta sequences from pre-transplant MLRs were identified as well. Of the eight recipients, three were HCV-positive, while the remaining recipients had been transplanted for non-autoimmune, non-viral indications. The subjects received no induction therapy and were kept on standard immunosuppression until randomization at 12-24 months post-transplant. Tolerance was defined as complete withdrawal of immunosuppression for at least one year without a rise in liver enzymes beyond twice the upper limit of normal. Blood samples were collected pre-transplant, then pre-randomization ahead of withdrawal, and finally post-randomization once withdrawal had either been completed or failed. The study cohort included 8 liver transplant recipients, of whom 3 were classified as tolerant and 5 as non-tolerant.

Interpreted using the paper, the time point label stands for: pre-transplant. Unstimulated PBMCs, after thawing, were stained for CD3, CD4 and CD8 and then FACS-sorted into CD3+CD4+ and CD3+CD8+ populations. Randomization to immunosuppression withdrawal applied to every one of the 8 studied subjects. The Qiagen DNeasy Blood and Tissue Kit was used for isolation of genomic DNA. General conclusions and limits of the study: Because of small, heterogeneous patient numbers and non-standardized post-transplant time points, the conclusions were only preliminary. When repertoire turnover was taken into account, detection of donor-reactive sequences was significantly reduced in 7 of 8 subjects for CD4 and in 8 of 8 subjects for CD8. The decline in donor-reactive sequences exceeded the decline in third party-reactive sequences, suggesting partial antigen-specific deletion that was unrelated to withdrawal success. A significant post-transplant decrease in circulating donor-reactive CD4 TCRbeta sequences was observed in most of the 8 subjects, irrespective of tolerance or HCV status. Low numbers of available donor cells limited the measurable donor-reactive repertoire in two subjects. Because no allograft tissue specimens were available, donor-reactive T cells may have migrated into the graft instead of being deleted.

Frozen genomic DNA underwent high-throughput TCRbeta CDR3 sequencing by immunoSEQ, including PCR amplification, mapping, bias correction and internal controls. The paper's processing steps were these. Only productive rearrangements were retained, with each unique TCRbeta sequence defined by its CDR3 nucleotide sequence together with its V and J gene. For a sequence to be called donor-reactive, it needed a frequency of at least 0.01% and at least 5-fold expansion in CFSE-low cells compared with unstimulated pre-transplant cells. Minimum frequency thresholds were set for each subject on the basis of the unstimulated sample with the lowest template count, so that a detection power of at least 90% was ensured. Jensen-Shannon divergence between the top 1000 TCRbeta sequences post- versus pre-transplant served as the measure of repertoire turnover. Changes in detection of donor-reactive sequences were assessed with two-sided Fisher's exact tests. The table was pulled from immuneACCESS by TCRdb, which kept in-frame rearrangements only. Such tables lose some clones; where checked, under half of the loss comes from unresolved V genes, and the rest has no known cause. V and J calls and clone size are copied from that table; D and trimming were computed from the DNA. The sample yields tens of thousands of clones; more than 90% were counted once. Clones ranked in the top ten supply approximately 2.4% of the sample.

A distance of 18 bases separates the germline ends of V and J, which lose 6 bases and 4 bases respectively. In the germline V gene, CDR1 corresponds to KGHSH and CDR2 to LQKENI. Including cysteine and phenylalanine, the CDR3 has 15 amino acids. Only CDR3 DNA is held: 45 bases, read in frame from base 1. The TCR originated in a human donor who received a liver transplant. The chain joins TRBV18 to TRBJ1-2; the D gene remains uncertain. This material consisted of CD4+ T cells from blood, taken before liver transplant. The nucleotide sequence reads TGTGCCAGCTCCACCACCGTGGGTGTTGGCTATGGCTACACCTTC. The encoded protein is CASSTTVGVGYGYTF.